This entry lists 22 T cell receptor beta chains sequenced from one sample in a study of metastatic and nonmetastatic thyroid tumors. Each patient went into thyroid surgery without having received any treatment. Using MiXCR, TCRdb re-called clones from the PCR reads. Among more than 40,000 clones listed, 20% to 25% were seen once. The sequencing sample was made of tumor tissue. These receptors were obtained from a female donor with papillary thyroid cancer or a benign thyroid nodule (not recorded which). Some clones in this sample may be carry-over from other donors' samples.

This clone was recorded many times. The CDR3 is CASDDRTAPGSPLHF. In DNA, the CDR3 is TGTGCCAGCGACGATAGGACAGCGCCGGGTTCACCCCTCCACTTT. This rearrangement joins TRBV3-1 to TRBJ1-6; tentatively, D is TRBD1 (6 bases). V was trimmed by 8 bases and J by 9 bases, leaving 20 bases between them. CDR1 is LGHDT, CDR2 YNNKEL, per germline (reference sequence). The CDR3 is 15 residues long.

This chain joins TRBV6-5 and TRBJ2-7; 11 bases are shared with TRBD2. Germline V gives CDR1 MNHEY, CDR2 SVGAGI. The CDR3 spans 15 residues. J was trimmed by 3 bases and V by 4 bases; bases with no gene match: 5. CDR3 DNA sequence: TGTGCCAGCAGTTTTGGACTAGCGGGTGTCTACGAGCAGTACTTC. Protein sequence: CASSFGLAGVYEQYF.

The genes are TRBV5-6 and TRBJ2-7; 7 nucleotides line up with TRBD1. In germline, CDR1 is SGHDT, CDR2 YYEEEE. The CDR3 totals 16 residues. V gave up 0 bases and J gave up 6 bases; unmatched junction bases: 12. The chain's CDR3 is CASSLALQGTLGEQYF. The DNA for the CDR3 is TGTGCCAGCAGCTTGGCCCTACAGGGGACGTTGGGCGAGCAGTACTTC.

The sample holds many counts of this clone. The gene calls are TRBV18 and TRBJ2-1; 16 positions agree with TRBD2. CDR3 length: 17 amino acids. V shed 3 bases and J 7 bases; nucleotides not matched to a gene: 6. In germline, CDR1 is KGHSH, CDR2 LQKENI. The CDR3 sequence: CASSPGTSGRAVNEQFF. The CDR3 coding sequence is TGTGCCAGCTCACCGGGGACTAGCGGGAGGGCCGTGAATGAGCAGTTCTTC.

This clone was seen repeatedly, ten times or more. The chain combines TRBV5-5 with TRBJ2-7; either TRBD1 or TRBD2 may supply D (5 bases each). Germline V gene lookup returns CDR1 SGHKS and CDR2 YYEKEE (reference sequence). The CDR3 is 14 residues long. V lost 1 base, J lost 4 bases, and 12 bases lay in between. CDR3 nucleotides: TGTGCCAGCAGCTTGCCGGGACCGAAATACGAGCAGTACTTC. It specifies CASSLPGPKYEQYF.

This chain connects TRBV5-1 to TRBJ2-1, with 8 bases aligning to TRBD1. J was trimmed by 7 bases and V by 2 bases; bases with no gene match: 11. The CDR3 is 16 amino acids. CDR1 is SGHRS, CDR2 YFSETQ, per germline. In DNA form, the CDR3 reads TGCGCCAGCAGCTTCGTTACCGGGACAGGAGGTAATGAGCAGTTCTTC. This encodes CASSFVTGTGGNEQFF. The full variable domain, rest sourced from reference TRBV5-1 and TRBJ2-1, is KAGVTQTPRYLIKTRGQQVTLSCSPISGHRSVSWYQQTPGQGLQFLFEYFSETQRNKGNFPGRFSGRQFSNSRSEMNVSTLELGDSALYLCASSFVTGTGGNEQFFGPGTRLTVL.

This clone was found many times. The rearrangement joins TRBV20-1 to TRBJ2-7; tentative D call: TRBD2 (5 bases). The V end was cut by 1 base, the J end by 3 bases, with 13 bases between. This CDR3 spans 14 amino acids. The germline V gene has CDR1 DFQATT and CDR2 SNEGSKA (reference sequence). The CDR3 spells CSARAELGHYEQYF. In DNA form, the CDR3 reads TGCAGTGCTAGAGCGGAACTAGGGCACTACGAGCAGTACTTC.

This clone was picked up many times. The chain joins TRBV3-1 to TRBJ2-7; 13 nucleotides agree with TRBD2. Per the germline V gene, CDR1 is LGHDT and CDR2 is YNNKEL (reference sequence). The CDR3 covers 13 residues. J was trimmed by 3 bases and V by 8 bases; bases with no gene match: 1. The chain's CDR3 is CASGTSGVYEQYF. CDR3 DNA: TGTGCCAGCGGGACTAGCGGGGTCTACGAGCAGTACTTC.

This clone has at least ten counts. The chain uses TRBV6-1 and TRBJ2-3; 10 bases map to TRBD1. The ends lost 4 bases at V and 4 bases at J; junction bases unmatched: 2. This CDR3 has 14 residues. CDR1 MNHNS and CDR2 SASEGT come from the germline V gene. The chain's CDR3 is CASSGDRGPDTQYF. CDR3 nucleotide sequence: TGTGCCAGCAGTGGAGACAGGGGGCCAGATACGCAGTATTTT.

As regards this clone: The germline gene is not matched at one end of the junction; a read error may be the cause. The CDR3 DNA reads TGTGCCAGCACCCGGACTAGCGGGTTGACTCTACGAGAGCATTACTTC. Protein sequence: CASTRTSGLTLREHYF. The chain recombines TRBV6-2 or TRBV6-3 with TRBJ2-7; TRBD2 matches at 11 bases. Germline V gene lookup returns CDR1 MNHEY and CDR2 SVGEGT. The CDR3 loop spans 16 amino acids.

This clone has a count of ten or more. The gene calls are TRBV28 and TRBJ2-1; a possible D gene is TRBD1 (5 bases). Germline CDR1 MDHEN, CDR2 SYDVKM. The CDR3 length is 14 residues. The ends were cut back, 2 bases at V and 4 bases at J, with 9 bases in the middle. Here the CDR3 reads CASSLSREYNEQFF. The CDR3 bases are TGTGCCAGCAGTTTAAGCAGGGAATACAATGAGCAGTTCTTC.

This clone was detected only once. V usage is TRBV20-1 and J usage is TRBJ1-4, with a weak D call TRBD1 (5 bases). V was trimmed by 3 bases and J by 4 bases, leaving 9 bases between them. Germline values: CDR1 DFQATT, CDR2 SNEGSKA (reference sequence). The CDR3 is 13 amino acids. The CDR3 here is CSARGVVNEKLFF. In DNA, the CDR3 is TGCAGTGCTAGGGGGGTCGTTAATGAAAAACTGTTTTTT.

This clone showed up many times. This sequence joins TRBV10-2 and TRBJ2-2; 14 bases are a match to TRBD2. The CDR3 extends over 17 amino acids. Germline trimming cut 7 bases from V and 5 bases from J; bases unmatched to any gene: 9. Germline CDR1 WSHSY, CDR2 SAAADI. In DNA form, the CDR3 reads TGCGCCAGCACTGGACTAGCGGGGGGCGGGGGGACCGGGGAGCTGTTTTTT. Protein product: CASTGLAGGGGTGELFF.

This clone came up a few times. The chain uses TRBV28 and TRBJ2-7; D may be TRBD2 (5 bases). From germline, CDR1 is MDHEN and CDR2 SYDVKM. Trimming removed 10 bases at V and 6 bases at J, with 28 bases between. This CDR3 has 16 residues. As DNA, the CDR3 is TGTGCCATCATTTTAGGACTGTCAGTTCAATGGCGCGAGCAGTACTTC. It is translated as CAIILGLSVQWREQYF.

The chain carries TRBV5-1 and TRBJ2-1; TRBD1 agrees at 8 bases. The CDR3 runs to 18 residues. V shed 5 bases and J 15 bases; nucleotides not matched to a gene: 28. Germline-derived CDR1 and CDR2 are SGHRS and YFSETQ. For the CDR3, the DNA is TGCGCCAGCAGACACGAAAAGAGGGAACCCCGGGACAGGTTCCGGATGTTCTTC. Protein: CASRHEKREPRDRFRMFF.

The rearrangement links TRBV5-1 to TRBJ2-1; TRBD2 is a possible D gene (5 bases). Germline assignment: CDR1 SGHRS and CDR2 YFSETQ. The CDR3 runs 15 residues. V shed 1 base and J shed 0 bases, with 8 bases lying between them. Written as DNA, the CDR3 is TGCGCCAGCAGCTTGAGAGGGATCTCCTACAATGAGCAGTTCTTC. Protein sequence: CASSLRGISYNEQFF.

The V gene is TRBV5-2, the J gene TRBJ2-2; TRBD1, as called in the table, went unchecked against the DNA. TRBV5-2 is labeled a pseudogene. The CDR3 has 16 residues. CDR3 residues: CASISRDRGYTGELFF. The CDR3 nucleotides are TGTGCCAGCATCAGCCGGGACAGGGGTTACACCGGTGAGCTGTTTTTC.

This clone was seen at least ten times. The rearrangement uses TRBV6-1 and TRBJ1-1; unclear D gene. Germline V gene lookup returns CDR1 MNHNS and CDR2 SASEGT. V was trimmed by 6 bases and J by 0 bases, leaving 11 bases between them. The CDR3 totals 14 residues. CDR3 coding DNA: TGTGCCAGCAGCCCCAGCGGGGTGAACACTGAAGCTTTCTTT. Protein: CASSPSGVNTEAFF.

The gene calls are TRBV13 and TRBJ2-3; either TRBD1 or TRBD2 may supply D (5 bases each). The CDR3 is made up of 16 amino acids. The V and J ends lost 5 bases and 1 base respectively, with 16 bases between them. Germline V lookup: CDR1 PRHDT, CDR2 FYEKMQ (reference sequence). In DNA, the CDR3 is TGTGCCAGCAGCCTGGGACGGGGCGGACGCACAGATACGCAGTATTTT. Its translation: CASSLGRGGRTDTQYF.

The rearrangement links TRBV4-2 to TRBJ1-5, with 11 positions matching TRBD1. The V and J ends lost 0 bases and 4 bases, in that order; junction bases with no gene match: 5. This CDR3 comprises 17 residues. CDR1 is LGHNA, CDR2 YNFKEQ, per germline. In nucleotides, the CDR3 is TGTGCCAGCAGCCAAGATGGGACAGGGGGATTAAATCAGCCCCAGCATTTT. This gives the protein CASSQDGTGGLNQPQHF.

The chain recombines TRBV20-1 with TRBJ1-2, with 8 bases fitting TRBD1. Germline V gene lookup returns CDR1 DFQATT and CDR2 SNEGSKA (reference sequence). Trimming at V came to 0 bases and at J to 4 bases, leaving 4 bases not matched to a gene. This CDR3 has 14 residues. The CDR3 DNA reads as TGCAGTGCTAGAGATCAGGGGGCTGGCTATGGCTACACCTTC. Its translation: CSARDQGAGYGYTF.

This clone was recorded a few times. V gene TRBV6-1 combines with J gene TRBJ2-7, with TRBD2 matching 7 bases. V shed 7 bases and J 0 bases; nucleotides not matched to a gene: 9. Germline CDR1 is MNHNS and CDR2 is SASEGT. The CDR3 length is 15 residues. The CDR3 DNA is TGTGCCAGCAAGGTTGCGGGAGTTAGCTCCTACGAGCAGTACTTC. Protein sequence: CASKVAGVSSYEQYF.